This is a list of T cell receptor beta chains from one sample in a study of T cell responses to AZD1222 COVID-19 vaccine. Some clones are missing from TCRdb's copy, which holds only in-frame ones; the method was immunoSEQ multiplex PCR. Of around 99,000 clones listed, about 85% are singletons. Sequences were derived from peripheral blood, sampled 28 days after the second AZD1222 dose. These receptor sequences come from an adult who received the AZD1222 COVID-19 vaccine. Both conserved end residues are part of each CDR3. The order of the fields is D gene, V gene, J gene, clone size, CDR3 DNA, CDR3 protein. A D gene is named only where the DNA matches it firmly. Some rows have no size entry. The others give once, few or many, or a class for an expanded clone.

NA	TRBV3-1/TRBV3-2	TRBJ2-7	NA	TGTGCCAGCAGCCAAGATAGCCAGGGGAGGAAGCAGTACTTC	CASSQDSQGRKQYF
TRBD2	TRBV7-3	TRBJ2-2	NA	TGTGCCAGCAGTCTTAGCGGGGGCCCGAACACCGGGGAGCTGTTTTTT	CASSLSGGPNTGELFF
NA	TRBV5-4	TRBJ2-5	once	TGTGCCAGCAGCTTGGCCTTTTCGGCTAGCGAAACCATACTTCAAGAGACCCAGTACTTC	CASSLAFSASETILQETQYF
TRBD2	TRBV29-1	TRBJ2-2	NA	TGCAGCGTTGGACTAGCGGGGGGGTTCACCGGGGAGCTGTTTTTT	CSVGLAGGFTGELFF
NA	TRBV29-1	TRBJ1-1	few	TGCAGCGTTGAGGTTTGGACGACTGAAGCTTTCTTT	CSVEVWTTEAFF
NA	TRBV12-3/TRBV12-4	TRBJ1-1	NA	TGTGCCAGCAGTTCCCATGACACTGAAGCTTTCTTT	CASSSHDTEAFF
NA	TRBV5-8	TRBJ2-1	NA	TGTGCCAGCAGCCAGGTTCAGGGATACAATGAGCAGTTCTTC	CASSQVQGYNEQFF
NA	TRBV6-1	TRBJ1-2	NA	TGTGCCAGCAGTGAGGTAATGGGAACAGCTTCCTTCCCCTATGGCTACACCTTC	CASSEVMGTASFPYGYTF
NA	TRBV6-2/TRBV6-3	TRBJ1-1	NA	TGTGCCAGCAGTCGGGGGGGGCTCGCTGAAGCTTTCTTT	CASSRGGLAEAFF
NA	TRBV13	TRBJ2-7	few	TGTGCCAGCAGCCTGAAGACAGCCGAGCAGTACTTC	CASSLKTAEQYF
NA	TRBV7-8	TRBJ2-7	NA	TGTGCCAGCAGCTTAGCGAGGGGCTACGAGCAGTACTTC	CASSLARGYEQYF
NA	TRBV10-1	TRBJ2-7	NA	TGCGCCAGCAGTGAGGGGCAAAAGGGTTACGAGCAGTACTTC	CASSEGQKGYEQYF
TRBD1	TRBV2	TRBJ1-1	NA	TGTGCCAGCACCCAGGGGGTGAACACTGAAGCTTTCTTT	CASTQGVNTEAFF
NA	TRBV19	TRBJ2-5	NA	TGTGCCAGTAGTATCGGCAGGGTAGAGACCCAGTACTTC	CASSIGRVETQYF
TRBD1	TRBV3-1/TRBV3-2	TRBJ2-3	NA	TGTGCCAGCAGCCAAGGGGACAGGAGCACAGATACGCAGTATTTT	CASSQGDRSTDTQYF
NA	TRBV24-1	TRBJ2-6	few	TGTGCCACCAGTGACGACAGACCTTCTTACGGGGCCAACGTCCTGACTTTC	CATSDDRPSYGANVLTF
NA	TRBV6-5	TRBJ1-3	NA	TGTGCCAGCAGTTACTCGAGGGATTACTCTGGAAACACCATATATTTT	CASSYSRDYSGNTIYF
NA	TRBV4-1	TRBJ1-1	NA	TGCGCCAGCAGCCGAGCAGACACAACTGAAGCTTTCTTT	CASSRADTTEAFF
NA	TRBV12-5	TRBJ1-6	NA	TGTGCTAGTTCCTCGGGGGTTTCCCTCCACTTT	CASSSGVSLHF
TRBD1	TRBV10-3	TRBJ1-3	NA	TGTGCCATCATGAGGACAGGGACTTCTGGAAACACCATATATTTT	CAIMRTGTSGNTIYF
NA	TRBV5-4	TRBJ1-2	NA	TGTGCCAGCAGCCCCGGTGGATACTATGGCTACACCTTC	CASSPGGYYGYTF
NA	TRBV5-5	TRBJ1-2	NA	TGTGCCAGCAGCTTGGCGGTGAATGGTCGTGGCTACACCTTC	CASSLAVNGRGYTF
NA	TRBV28	TRBJ1-3	NA	TGTGCCAGCAGTCTCCGGACGGTTCACTCTGGAAACACCATATATTTT	CASSLRTVHSGNTIYF
NA	TRBV5-1	TRBJ2-2	NA	TGCGCCAGCAGCCCGGTACAGGGTGTAGGCACCGGGGAGCTGTTTTTT	CASSPVQGVGTGELFF
NA	TRBV6-5	TRBJ1-2	NA	TGTGCCAGCAGTCCTGGATCCTCCTATGGCTACACCTTC	CASSPGSSYGYTF
NA	TRBV6-5	TRBJ1-5	NA	TGTGCCAGCAGTTACTCGTTTAATCAGCCCCAGCATTTT	CASSYSFNQPQHF
TRBD2	TRBV7-2	TRBJ2-3	once	TGTGCCAGCAGCTACCGACTAGCGGGGGATACGCAGTATTTT	CASSYRLAGDTQYF
NA	TRBV18	TRBJ2-2	NA	TGTGCCAGCCATGGGGCCACCGGGGAGCTGTTTTTT	CASHGATGELFF
TRBD1	TRBV7-9	TRBJ1-3	NA	TGTGCCAGCAGCTTGGGACAGGGGGCATTCTCTGGAAACACCATATATTTT	CASSLGQGAFSGNTIYF
NA	TRBV4-1	TRBJ2-5	NA	TGCGCCAGCAGCCAGCCGCGGGGCGAGACCCAGTACTTC	CASSQPRGETQYF
NA	TRBV4-1	TRBJ2-2	NA	TGCGCCAGCAGCCAAGGTCCGGCAGGTGTGAACACCGGGGAGCTGTTTTTT	CASSQGPAGVNTGELFF
NA	TRBV5-1	TRBJ2-5	NA	TGCGCCAGCAGCAAAGGACCCCAAGAGACCCAGTACTTC	CASSKGPQETQYF
NA	TRBV18	TRBJ2-1	NA	TGTGCCAGCTCACCACCGAACAGGGTCAATGAGCAGTTCTTC	CASSPPNRVNEQFF
NA	TRBV4-1	TRBJ1-1	NA	TGCGCCAGCAGCCAAGAAAGACGAGGGACCGGAGGGACTGAAGCTTTCTTT	CASSQERRGTGGTEAFF
TRBD2	TRBV18	TRBJ2-1	NA	TGTGCCAGCTCACCAGGATTAGCGGGGGGGAATGAGCAGTTCTTC	CASSPGLAGGNEQFF
TRBD1	TRBV25-1	TRBJ1-2	NA	TGTGCCAGCAGTGGACAGGGAGCAGGGGGCTACACCTTC	CASSGQGAGGYTF
TRBD1	TRBV5-4	TRBJ2-7	NA	TGTGCCAGCAGCGGCGACCGGGACAGGGGAGCCTACGAGCAGTACTTC	CASSGDRDRGAYEQYF
NA	TRBV28	TRBJ1-4	few	TGTGCCAGCAGTTTACCCAATGAAAAACTGTTTTTT	CASSLPNEKLFF
TRBD2	TRBV7-2	TRBJ2-3	NA	TGTGCCAGCAGCCCTAGCGGGCCGAACACAGATACGCAGTATTTT	CASSPSGPNTDTQYF
TRBD1	TRBV19	TRBJ2-2	NA	TGTGCCAGTAGTACACCAGGGGGCAGAACCGGGGAGCTGTTTTTT	CASSTPGGRTGELFF
TRBD1	TRBV2	TRBJ1-5	NA	TGTGCCAGCAGTCCTTTTGACAGGGGGGATCAGCCCCAGCATTTT	CASSPFDRGDQPQHF
NA	TRBV5-1	TRBJ1-3	NA	TGCGCCAGCAGCACGGACAACTCTGGAAACACCATATATTTT	CASSTDNSGNTIYF
NA	TRBV6-5	TRBJ1-5	NA	TGTGCCAGCAGTCGTACAACAGGTACCAATCAGCCCCAGCATTTT	CASSRTTGTNQPQHF
TRBD2	TRBV9	TRBJ2-3	NA	TGTGCCAGCAGCAAGGCCGGGACTAGCGTTGCAGATACGCAGTATTTT	CASSKAGTSVADTQYF
NA	TRBV5-1	TRBJ1-2	NA	TGCGCCAGCAGCCTGGACCTTAAAGGGTACTATGGCTACACCTTC	CASSLDLKGYYGYTF